This T cell receptor (beta chain) was recorded in a study of T cell repertoires and HLA-DP antigens. In the study overall: Transduced HeLa cells presented HLA-DP to CD4+ T cells. Study results and limitations: A non-physiological HeLa system presented antigen to total CD4+ responders.

Each pre-culture CD4+ sample aimed for hundreds of thousands of T cell genomes at deep resolution. Clones were read by immunoSEQ multiplex PCR, and TCRdb kept only the in-frame ones, dropping some. Of around 100,000 clones listed, approximately 92% were seen once; the top ten hold over 0.25%. Negative selection yielded untouched CD4+ T cells of average about 98% purity. On this clone: Its antigen remains unidentified.

Germline V gene lookup returns CDR1 MNHEY and CDR2 SMNVEV (reference sequence). V was clipped by 3 bases and J by 6 bases; unmatched bases: 5. The CDR3 is made up of 15 amino acids. This TCR came from a woman aged 18-35 years in good health and CMV-seronegative. Sequencing was performed on CD4+ T cells from PBMCs. V usage is TRBV27 and J usage is TRBJ1-4, with TRBD1 matching over 9 bases. In DNA, the CDR3 is TGTGCCAGCAGTTTGACAGGGGGTCTCTATGAAAAACTGTTTTTT. It translates to CASSLTGGLYEKLFF.